This TCR beta chain was profiled in a study of long-term antiretroviral therapy in people with HIV. Overall study context: It was about a decade after the earliest samples that the 2015 immediate-ART recommendation appeared. Study findings and constraints: Blood in the study was drawn between about 2003 and 2017, possibly under older ART regimens, which may be less effective than current ones. Repertoire dominance by clones expanded before ART was seen at all time points. Against controls, HIV repertoires showed narrower ranges of CDR3 length.

Germline-derived CDR1 and CDR2 are MNHEY and SVGAGI. The length of the CDR3 is 14 residues. Trimming pared 3 bases from V and 3 bases from J, leaving 12 bases between. The run of the v3.0 immunoSEQ assay was at survey level. Libraries were prepared by immunoSEQ multiplex PCR; TCRdb keeps only in-frame clonotypes and omits some of them. The sample includes about 13,000 clones, over 65% of them seen just once. Comments on this clone: The antigen is unknown.

Sample: unsorted PBMCs, taken 1.3 years after starting antiretroviral therapy. This TCR derives from a woman younger than 35 with HIV. V gene TRBV6-5 combines with J gene TRBJ2-7, with D uncertain. The CDR3 coding sequence is TGTGCCAGCAGTTATTTCGGCGGATTCTACGAGCAGTACTTC. Translation: CASSYFGGFYEQYF.